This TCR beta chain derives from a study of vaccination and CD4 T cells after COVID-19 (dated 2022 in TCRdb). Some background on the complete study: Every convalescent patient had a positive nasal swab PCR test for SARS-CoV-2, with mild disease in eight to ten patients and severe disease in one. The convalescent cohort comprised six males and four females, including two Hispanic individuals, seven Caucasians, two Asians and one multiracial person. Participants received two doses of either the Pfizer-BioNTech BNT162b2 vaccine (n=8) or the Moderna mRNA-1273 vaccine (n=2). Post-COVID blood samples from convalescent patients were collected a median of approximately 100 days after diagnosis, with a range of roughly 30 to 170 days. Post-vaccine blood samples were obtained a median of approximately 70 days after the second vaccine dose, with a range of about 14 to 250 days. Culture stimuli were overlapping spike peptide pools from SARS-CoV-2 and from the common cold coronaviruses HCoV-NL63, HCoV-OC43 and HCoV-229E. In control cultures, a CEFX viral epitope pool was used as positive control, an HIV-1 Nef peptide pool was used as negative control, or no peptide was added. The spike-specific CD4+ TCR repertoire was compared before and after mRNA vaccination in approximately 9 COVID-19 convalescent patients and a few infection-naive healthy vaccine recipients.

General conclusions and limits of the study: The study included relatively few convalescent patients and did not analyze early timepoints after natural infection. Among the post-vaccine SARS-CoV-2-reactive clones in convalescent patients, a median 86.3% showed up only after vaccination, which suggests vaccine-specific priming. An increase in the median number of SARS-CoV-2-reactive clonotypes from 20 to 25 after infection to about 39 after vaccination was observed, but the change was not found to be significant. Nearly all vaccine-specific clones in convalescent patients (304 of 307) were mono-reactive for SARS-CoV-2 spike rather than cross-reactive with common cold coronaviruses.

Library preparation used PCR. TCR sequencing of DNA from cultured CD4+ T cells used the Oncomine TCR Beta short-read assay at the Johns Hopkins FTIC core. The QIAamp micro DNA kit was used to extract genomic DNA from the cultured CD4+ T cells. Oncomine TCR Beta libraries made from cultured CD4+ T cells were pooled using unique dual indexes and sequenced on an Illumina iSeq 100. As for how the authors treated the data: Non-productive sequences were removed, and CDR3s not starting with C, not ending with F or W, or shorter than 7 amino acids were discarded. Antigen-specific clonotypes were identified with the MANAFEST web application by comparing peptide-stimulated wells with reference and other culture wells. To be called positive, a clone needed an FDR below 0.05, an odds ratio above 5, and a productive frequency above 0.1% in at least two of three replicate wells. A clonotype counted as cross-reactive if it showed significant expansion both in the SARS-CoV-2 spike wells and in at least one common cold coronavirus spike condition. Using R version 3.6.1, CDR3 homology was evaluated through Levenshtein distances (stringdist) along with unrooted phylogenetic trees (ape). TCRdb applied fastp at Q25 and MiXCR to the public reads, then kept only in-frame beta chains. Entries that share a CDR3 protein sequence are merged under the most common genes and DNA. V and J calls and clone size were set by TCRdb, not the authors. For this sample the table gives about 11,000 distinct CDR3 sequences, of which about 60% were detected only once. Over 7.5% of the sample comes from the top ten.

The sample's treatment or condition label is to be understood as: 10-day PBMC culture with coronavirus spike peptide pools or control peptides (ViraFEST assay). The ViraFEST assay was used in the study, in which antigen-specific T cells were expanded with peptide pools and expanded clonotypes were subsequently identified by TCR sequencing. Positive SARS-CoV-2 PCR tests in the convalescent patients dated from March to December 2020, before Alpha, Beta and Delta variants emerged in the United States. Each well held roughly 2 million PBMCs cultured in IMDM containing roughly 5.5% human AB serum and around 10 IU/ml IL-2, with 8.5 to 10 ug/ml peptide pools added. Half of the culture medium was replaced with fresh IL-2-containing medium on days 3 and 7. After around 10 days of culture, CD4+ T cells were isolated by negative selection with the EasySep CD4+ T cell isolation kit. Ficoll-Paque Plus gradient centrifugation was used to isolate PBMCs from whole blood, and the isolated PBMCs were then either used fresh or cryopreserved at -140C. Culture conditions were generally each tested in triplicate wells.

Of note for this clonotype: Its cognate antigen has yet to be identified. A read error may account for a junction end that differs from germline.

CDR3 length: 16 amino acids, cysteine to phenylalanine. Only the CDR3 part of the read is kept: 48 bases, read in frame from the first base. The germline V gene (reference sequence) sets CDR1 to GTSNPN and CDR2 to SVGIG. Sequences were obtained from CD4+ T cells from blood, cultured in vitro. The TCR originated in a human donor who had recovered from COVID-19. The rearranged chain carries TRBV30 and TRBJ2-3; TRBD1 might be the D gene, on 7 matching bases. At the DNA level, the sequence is TGTGCCTGGAGTGCACTACCCCAGGGGGGCACAGATACGCGGTATTTT. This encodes CAWSALPQGGTDTRYF. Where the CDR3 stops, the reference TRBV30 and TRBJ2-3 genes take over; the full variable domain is SQTIHQWPATLVQPVGSPLSLECTVEGTSNPNLYWYRQAAGRGLQLLFYSVGIGQISSEVPQNLSASRPQDRQFILSSKKLLLSDSGFYLCAWSALPQGGTDTRYFGPGTRLTVL.